Following are 8 T cell receptor beta chains from one sample sequenced in a study of CD8 T cells in ankylosing spondylitis. TCRdb ran MiXCR on the 5' RACE reads and lists one entry per CDR3 protein. This table has around 210,000 distinct CDR3 sequences, around 8% appearing once. The sample taken for sequencing was blood, either unsorted or a sorted T cell fraction (not recorded which). The receptors derive from a female donor with ankylosing spondylitis or in good health (not recorded which).

J is TRBJ2-3 and V is TRBV11-2; 15 bases fit TRBD2. The CDR3 covers 20 residues. With V trimmed by 2 bases and J by 0 bases, 9 bases remained unmatched. Germline CDR1 and CDR2: SGHAT and FQNNGV. CDR3 nucleotides: TGTGCCAGCAGCTTATCTGGACTAGCGGGAGGGCGATGGAGCACAGATACGCAGTATTTT. Translated, it gives CASSLSGLAGGRWSTDTQYF.

CDR3: CASSLNQGTNQPQHF. The DNA for the CDR3 is TGTGCCAGCAGCTTAAACCAGGGGACGAATCAGCCCCAGCATTTT. The gene calls are TRBV7-2 and TRBJ1-5; maybe TRBD1 (6 bases). The CDR3 consists of 15 residues. Germline V gives CDR1 SGHTA, CDR2 FQGNSA. The V and J ends lost 2 bases and 4 bases respectively, with 12 bases between them.

This clonotype was detected many times. The chain has TRBV7-2 and TRBJ1-4; D is unresolved. CDR1 and CDR2 (germline): SGHTA, FQGNSA. CDR3 length: 13 amino acids. V lost 5 bases and J lost 8, with 12 bases in between. CDR3 bases: TGTGCCAGCAGCCTGGGCCGATGGGAAAAACTGTTTTTT. As protein: CASSLGRWEKLFF. Combining the CDR3 with reference TRBV7-2 and TRBJ1-4 gives the whole variable domain GAGVSQSPSNKVTEKGKDVELRCDPISGHTALYWYRQSLGQGLEFLIYFQGNSAPDKSGLPSDRFSAERTGGSVSTLTIQRTQQEDSAVYLCASSLGRWEKLFFGSGTQLSVL.

This clonotype appeared many times. This chain joins TRBV29-1 and TRBJ1-5; TRBD1 is a possible D gene (6 bases). Germline V gives CDR1 SQVTM, CDR2 ANQGSEA. Trimming pared 1 base from V and 5 bases from J, leaving 9 bases between. The length of the CDR3 is 13 residues. The CDR3 here is CSVEVEGDQPQHF. The CDR3 nucleotides are TGCAGCGTTGAAGTGGAGGGGGATCAGCCCCAGCATTTT.

This clonotype was found many times. The chain carries TRBV5-1 and TRBJ1-2, with 8 bases fitting TRBD1. CDR1 is SGHRS and CDR2 is YFSETQ in the germline V gene. This CDR3 has 15 residues. V lost 5 bases, J lost 0 bases, and 6 bases stayed unmatched. The CDR3 DNA is TGCGCCAGCAGTTCCCAGGGGGCCCCTAACTATGGCTACACCTTC. Residues: CASSSQGAPNYGYTF. The full variable domain, in which reference TRBV5-1 and TRBJ1-2 provide the parts outside the CDR3, is KAGVTQTPRYLIKTRGQQVTLSCSPISGHRSVSWYQQTPGQGLQFLFEYFSETQRNKGNFPGRFSGRQFSNSRSEMNVSTLELGDSALYLCASSSQGAPNYGYTFGSGTRLTVV.

This clonotype was seen only once. V and J are TRBV4-2 and TRBJ2-5; maybe TRBD2 (6 bases). V lost 4 bases, J lost 5 bases, and 26 bases lay in between. The germline V gene encodes CDR1 LGHNA and CDR2 YNFKEQ. This CDR3 is 18 amino acids long. Here the CDR3 reads CASSPGRNRDFLGETQYF. Here the CDR3 DNA reads TGTGCCAGCAGCCCGGGGAGGAACCGGGACTTCCTTGGGGAGACCCAGTACTTC.

In this sample, this clonotype turned up many times. The chain couples TRBV28 to TRBJ2-3; 7 bases map to TRBD2. The CDR3 has 15 residues. The germline CDR1 and CDR2 sequences are MDHEN and SYDVKM. V lost 8 bases and J lost 1; bases outside the gene matches: 9. The CDR3 loop is CASPPPLAGTDTQYF. The CDR3 nucleotides read TGTGCCAGCCCCCCCCCCCTAGCGGGCACAGATACGCAGTATTTT.

This clonotype was seen at least ten times. The chain joins TRBV18 to TRBJ1-2; no clear D gene. V lost 2 bases and J 6 bases, leaving 13 bases between the germline ends. Germline V gene data show CDR1 as KGHSH and CDR2 as LQKENI. The CDR3 extends over 14 amino acids. This CDR3 is CASSPEREGHGYTF. The CDR3 DNA reads TGTGCCAGCTCACCAGAGAGGGAAGGGCATGGCTACACCTTC.